This T cell receptor beta chain was sequenced for a study of blood T cell repertoires in COVID-19. The wider study: Both acute and convalescent COVID-19 samples were obtained from the United States, Italy and Spain. The analysed material was cDNA or gDNA that came from T cells, B-cell-depleted T cells, or PBMCs.

This CDR3 comprises 16 residues. V gave up 2 bases and J gave up 0 bases, with 8 bases separating them. Germline values: CDR1 KGHSH, CDR2 LQKENI. Original processing methods: Reference gene primer amplification gave nucleated cell count estimates. Method: immunoSEQ multiplex PCR; TCRdb's copy keeps in-frame clones and lacks some. That table is the source of V, J and clone size, and D and trimming were worked out from the DNA. In the table there are under 250,000 clones, around 84% of which are singletons. The chain uses TRBV18 and TRBJ2-6; D remains unclear. The sequenced sample was peripheral blood. This TCR derives from a man aged 45 to 65 who had recovered from COVID-19. This chain's CDR3 is CASSPSRSSGANVLTF. CDR3 nucleotide sequence: TGTGCCAGCTCACCATCCCGGAGCTCTGGGGCCAACGTCCTGACTTTC.